Shown below are 22 T cell receptor beta chains from a single sample sequenced in a study of shared clonotypes between healthy human individuals. Data came from immunoSEQ multiplex PCR; TCRdb stores just in-frame clones and leaves some out. The sample includes over 1.5 million clones, nearly 99% of them seen just once. Sequenced: naive CD4+ T cells sorted from blood. Noted subset: CD45RA+ positively selected. These receptors all stem from a man aged 25-45 years in good health.

The V gene is TRBV4-1, the J gene TRBJ2-1, with TRBD2 matching over 10 bases. J gave up 8 bases and V 0 bases, and 10 bases lay outside the gene matches. Germline loops: CDR1 MGHRA, CDR2 YSYEKL. The CDR3 runs 17 residues. The CDR3 DNA reads as TGCGCCAGCAGCCAAGATCATAGCGGGAGGAGGCAGGATGAGCAGTTCTTC. Its translation: CASSQDHSGRRQDEQFF.

About this clone itself: Different DNA sequences within this sample yield the same CDR3. The chain is built from TRBV5-1 and TRBJ2-7; a possible D gene is TRBD2 (6 bases). Trimming shortened V by 1 base and J by 0 bases, and 8 bases separated the two germline ends. The V gene's germline CDR1 is SGHRS and CDR2 YFSETQ. This CDR3 is 14 amino acids long. CDR3: CASSLIGSSYEQYF. The DNA for the CDR3 is TGCGCCAGCAGCTTGATCGGGAGCTCCTACGAGCAGTACTTC. Looking up the rest from reference TRBV5-1 and TRBJ2-7 gives the full variable domain: KAGVTQTPRYLIKTRGQQVTLSCSPISGHRSVSWYQQTPGQGLQFLFEYFSETQRNKGNFPGRFSGRQFSNSRSEMNVSTLELGDSALYLCASSLIGSSYEQYFGPGTRLTVT.

The V gene is TRBV5-4, the J gene TRBJ2-2, with 7 bases identical to TRBD1. V lost 2 bases to trimming and J lost 7 bases; unmatched junction nucleotides: 5. The CDR3 is 14 residues long. In germline, CDR1 is SGHNT, CDR2 YYREEE (reference sequence). The CDR3 bases are TGTGCCAGCAGCTTTAGGGGGCAAGGCGGGGAGCTGTTTTTT. It yields the protein CASSFRGQGGELFF.

The rearrangement uses TRBV19 and TRBJ2-2, with D perhaps TRBD2 (5 bases). Trimming cost V 1 base and J 6 bases, with 12 bases left between them. Germline CDR1 is LNHDA and CDR2 is SQIVND (reference sequence). This CDR3 comprises 15 residues. The CDR3 DNA sequence: TGTGCCAGTAGTATAGGGGTCTCGAGGGCCGGGGAGCTGTTTTTT. It is translated as CASSIGVSRAGELFF.

This clone occurred once. The chain couples TRBV10-2 to TRBJ1-2; 9 bases line up with TRBD1. The length of the CDR3 is 18 residues. The V and J ends lost 5 bases and 3 bases, in that order; junction bases with no gene match: 16. The germline gives CDR1 WSHSY, CDR2 SAAADI. CDR3 in DNA: TGCGCCAGCAGTCCTTCTATTTTGATACAGGGGGCCGACTATGGCTACACCTTC. Translated, it gives CASSPSILIQGADYGYTF.

This clone was counted a single time. The chain recombines TRBV10-3 with TRBJ2-2; D ambiguous. Trimming removed 5 bases from V and 4 bases from J, with 5 bases in between. Per the germline V gene, CDR1 is ENHRY and CDR2 is SYGVKD. The CDR3 runs 12 residues. The CDR3 sequence: CAISHPTGELFF. For the CDR3, the DNA is TGTGCCATCAGTCATCCCACCGGGGAGCTGTTTTTT.

V and J are TRBV5-6 and TRBJ2-1; TRBD1 matches 7 bases. V was pared by 3 bases and J by 1 base, with 4 bases of the junction left unmatched. This CDR3 is 15 amino acids long. Germline CDR1 SGHDT, CDR2 YYEEEE. This CDR3 is CASSYYRGSYNEQFF. CDR3 sequence (DNA): TGTGCCAGCAGCTATTACAGGGGTTCCTACAATGAGCAGTTCTTC.

This clone has a single count. V is TRBV28 and J is TRBJ1-2; no definite D call. The V gene's germline CDR1 is MDHEN and CDR2 SYDVKM. The CDR3 runs to 15 residues. Trimming took off 3 bases at V and 6 bases at J, with 17 bases between the two ends. CDR3 in amino acids: CASSFSPGRSNGYTF. CDR3 sequence (DNA): TGTGCCAGCAGTTTTTCCCCAGGAAGGTCTAATGGCTACACCTTC.

The gene calls are TRBV5-1 and TRBJ1-1, with D uncertain. The CDR3 runs to 16 residues. The germline V gene encodes CDR1 SGHRS and CDR2 YFSETQ. V lost 0 bases and J lost 4, with 16 bases in between. CDR3 bases: TGCGCCAGCAGCTTGGCCGACTCCTCCTCCTTCACTGAAGCTTTCTTT. Translating it yields CASSLADSSSFTEAFF.

The CDR3 DNA follows: TGTGCCAGCAGTGGGGACAGGGCGACTAACTATGGCTACACCTTC. It codes for CASSGDRATNYGYTF. The rearrangement uses TRBV2 and TRBJ1-2; 9 positions agree with TRBD1. Trimming cost V 4 bases and J 0 bases; bases outside gene matches: 3. In germline, CDR1 is SNHLY, CDR2 FYNNEI. The CDR3 runs to 15 residues.

CDR3 sequence (DNA): TGTGCCAGCAGCACCGGGACTAGCGTATACGAGCAGTACTTC. Amino acid sequence: CASSTGTSVYEQYF. J is TRBJ2-7 and V is TRBV6-6; TRBD2 aligns across 10 bases. V shed 6 bases and J 4 bases; nucleotides not matched to a gene: 6. Germline V lookup: CDR1 MNHNY, CDR2 SVGAGI (reference sequence). This CDR3 is 14 amino acids long.

This chain uses TRBV10-3 with TRBJ2-5, with 11 bases lining up with TRBD2. V trimming: 6 bases; J trimming: 3 bases; junction bases outside the gene matches: 6. The CDR3 sequence is 15 residues long. CDR1 ENHRY and CDR2 SYGVKD come from the germline V gene. CDR3 region: CAIRGATSGKETQYF. The CDR3 DNA reads TGTGCCATCAGGGGAGCGACTAGCGGGAAAGAGACCCAGTACTTC.

V and J are TRBV10-1 and TRBJ2-3, with unresolved D. Between the trimmed V and J ends, which lost 8 bases and 2 bases, there was a span of 8 bases. The V gene's germline CDR1 is WNHNN and CDR2 SYGVQD (reference sequence). This CDR3 spans 12 amino acids. DNA of the CDR3: TGCGCCAGCGGGTCAGTCACAGATACGCAGTATTTT. Translation: CASGSVTDTQYF.

The chain carries TRBV9 and TRBJ2-1; D may be TRBD1 or TRBD2 (5 bases each). CDR3 length equals 17 residues. Trimming left V 0 bases short and J 0 bases short, with 13 bases between. CDR1 SGDLS and CDR2 YYNGEE come from the germline V gene. CDR3 amino acids: CASSVVAGGSSYNEQFF. The CDR3, as DNA: TGTGCCAGCAGCGTAGTGGCTGGGGGAAGCTCCTACAATGAGCAGTTCTTC.

V usage is TRBV28 and J usage is TRBJ2-7; D is unresolved. V was trimmed by 2 bases and J by 7 bases, leaving 12 bases between them. CDR1 is MDHEN and CDR2 is SYDVKM in the germline V gene. This CDR3 is built from 13 residues. The CDR3 protein is CASSLMAHGEQYF. DNA of the CDR3: TGTGCCAGCAGTTTAATGGCGCATGGGGAGCAGTACTTC.

This chain joins TRBV13 and TRBJ2-3; D gene ambiguous. Trimming removed 6 bases at V and 0 bases at J, with 13 bases between. CDR3 length: 15 residues. Germline-derived CDR1 and CDR2 are PRHDT and FYEKMQ (reference sequence). CDR3 sequence: CASRMIGSSTDTQYF. DNA for the CDR3: TGTGCCAGCAGGATGATAGGCTCTAGCACAGATACGCAGTATTTT.

As for this clone: The sample has other DNA sequences that encode this CDR3 too. The rearrangement uses TRBV5-4 and TRBJ2-7; no clear D. CDR1 is SGHNT, CDR2 YYREEE, per germline (reference sequence). The CDR3 has 11 residues. V was shortened by 0 bases and J by 5 bases, with 3 bases between the two germline ends. The CDR3 DNA is TGTGCCAGCAGCTTGGGACACGAGCAGTACTTC. Translated, it gives CASSLGHEQYF.

The chain recombines TRBV28 with TRBJ1-2; the match to TRBD1 covers 9 bases. This CDR3 region has 16 residues. Unmatched junction bases numbered 11, after V lost 6 bases and J lost 3 bases. Germline V CDR1 and CDR2: MDHEN, SYDVKM. The CDR3 region has the DNA TGTGCCAGCAGCTTACCCGGGACAGGGCTTGACTATGGCTACACCTTC. Translation: CASSLPGTGLDYGYTF.

The chain combines TRBV6-1 with TRBJ2-1; D unclear. CDR1 and CDR2 (germline): MNHNS, SASEGT. The V and J ends lost 3 bases and 15 bases respectively, with 15 bases between them. The CDR3 totals 12 residues. The chain's CDR3 is CASSDSGHSLFF. The CDR3 nucleotides are TGTGCCAGCAGTGACTCCGGCCATAGTCTGTTCTTC.

The J gene is TRBJ1-1, the V gene TRBV7-9; 7 positions match TRBD1. The CDR3 is made up of 16 amino acids. Germline V gene sequence: CDR1 SEHNR, CDR2 FQNEAQ (reference sequence). V dropped 5 bases and J dropped 4; count of bases not matched to a gene: 13. This CDR3 reads CASSLQPTGYFTEAFF. CDR3 nucleotide sequence: TGTGCCAGCAGCCTTCAACCGACAGGGTATTTCACTGAAGCTTTCTTT.

The genes are TRBV4-1 and TRBJ1-2; 12 positions match TRBD1. This CDR3 is built from 16 residues. Trimming took 3 bases from V and 4 from J; bases not matched to a gene: 6. Germline-derived CDR1 and CDR2 are MGHRA and YSYEKL. CDR3 loop: CASSQDPGQGAYGYTF. The CDR3 region has the DNA TGCGCCAGCAGCCAGGACCCGGGACAGGGGGCCTATGGCTACACCTTC.

This chain links TRBV18 with TRBJ2-7; 7 bases fit TRBD1. This CDR3 is 14 amino acids long. V gave up 2 bases and J gave up 2 bases; unmatched junction bases: 3. Germline CDR1 is KGHSH and CDR2 is LQKENI. CDR3 residues: CASSPGTDTYEQYF. DNA of the CDR3: TGTGCCAGCTCACCAGGGACAGACACCTACGAGCAGTACTTC. Variable domain in full (rest from reference TRBV18 and TRBJ2-7): NAGVMQNPRHLVRRRGQEARLRCSPMKGHSHVYWYRQLPEEGLKFMVYLQKENIIDESGMPKERFSAEFPKEGPSILRIQQVVRGDSAAYFCASSPGTDTYEQYFGPGTRLTVT.